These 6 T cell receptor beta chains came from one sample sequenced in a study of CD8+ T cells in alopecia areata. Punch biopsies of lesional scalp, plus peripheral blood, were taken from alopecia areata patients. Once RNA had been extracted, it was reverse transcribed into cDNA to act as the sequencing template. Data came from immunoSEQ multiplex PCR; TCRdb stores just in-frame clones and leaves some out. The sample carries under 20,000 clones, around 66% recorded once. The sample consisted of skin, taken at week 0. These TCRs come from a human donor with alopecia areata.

The CDR3 nucleotides are TGCGCCAGCAGCCAATTCACAGGGGGAGGTAGGAACACTGAAGCTTTCTTT. It specifies CASSQFTGGGRNTEAFF. This rearrangement joins TRBV4-1 to TRBJ1-1, with 8 bases fitting TRBD1. Germline CDR1 is MGHRA and CDR2 is YSYEKL. The CDR3 consists of 17 residues. Trimming cost V 2 bases and J 1 base; bases outside gene matches: 9.

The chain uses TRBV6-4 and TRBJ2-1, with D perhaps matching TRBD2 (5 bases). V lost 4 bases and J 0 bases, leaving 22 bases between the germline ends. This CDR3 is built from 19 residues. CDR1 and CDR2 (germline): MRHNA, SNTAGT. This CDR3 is CASSGAASLRYGSYNEQFF. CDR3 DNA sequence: TGTGCCAGCAGTGGAGCGGCTAGCCTTCGTTACGGCTCCTACAATGAGCAGTTCTTC.

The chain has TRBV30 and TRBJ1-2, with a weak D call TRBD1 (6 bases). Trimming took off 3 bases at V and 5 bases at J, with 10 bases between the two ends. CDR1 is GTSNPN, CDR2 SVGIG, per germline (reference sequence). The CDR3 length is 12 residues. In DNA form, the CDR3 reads TGTGCCTGGAGCGCAACAGGGTATGGCTACACCTTC. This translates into CAWSATGYGYTF.

As DNA, the CDR3 is TGCAGCGTTGTACTGAGGGAGGGCCTTCGACTTTATAGCACAGATACGCAGTATTTT. Residues: CSVVLREGLRLYSTDTQYF. The rearrangement joins TRBV29-1 to TRBJ2-3; 7 nucleotides agree with TRBD2. CDR3 length: 19 residues. V was clipped by 4 bases and J by 0 bases; unmatched bases: 19. The germline CDR1 and CDR2 sequences are SQVTM and ANQGSEA.

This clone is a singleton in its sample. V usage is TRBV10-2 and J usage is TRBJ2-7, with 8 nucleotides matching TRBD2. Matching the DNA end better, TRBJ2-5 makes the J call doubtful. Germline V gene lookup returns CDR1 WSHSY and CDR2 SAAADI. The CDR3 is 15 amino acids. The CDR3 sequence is CASSEGLAGFETQYF. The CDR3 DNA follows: TGCGCCAGCAGTGAAGGGTTAGCGGGGTTTGAGACCCAGTACTTC.

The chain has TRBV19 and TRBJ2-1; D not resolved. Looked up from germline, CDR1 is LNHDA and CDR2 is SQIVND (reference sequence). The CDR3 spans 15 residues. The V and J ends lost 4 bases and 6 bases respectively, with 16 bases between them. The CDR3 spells CASSKMTLGRNEQFF. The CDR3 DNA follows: TGTGCCAGTAGTAAGATGACTTTGGGTCGCAATGAGCAGTTCTTC.